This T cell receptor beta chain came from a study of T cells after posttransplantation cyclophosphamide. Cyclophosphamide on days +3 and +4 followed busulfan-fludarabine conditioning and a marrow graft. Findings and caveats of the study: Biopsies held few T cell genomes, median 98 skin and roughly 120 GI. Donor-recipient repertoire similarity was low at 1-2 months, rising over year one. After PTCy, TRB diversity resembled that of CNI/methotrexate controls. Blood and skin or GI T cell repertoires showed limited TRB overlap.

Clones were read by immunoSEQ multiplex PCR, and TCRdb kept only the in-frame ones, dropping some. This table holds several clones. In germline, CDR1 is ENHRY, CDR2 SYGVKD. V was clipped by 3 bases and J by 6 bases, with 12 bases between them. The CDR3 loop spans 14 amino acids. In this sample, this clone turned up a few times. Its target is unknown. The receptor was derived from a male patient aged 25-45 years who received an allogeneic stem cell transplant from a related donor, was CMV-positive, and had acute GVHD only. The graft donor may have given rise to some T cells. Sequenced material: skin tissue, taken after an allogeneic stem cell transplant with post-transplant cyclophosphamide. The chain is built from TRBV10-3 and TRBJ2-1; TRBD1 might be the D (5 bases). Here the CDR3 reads CAISESPGINEQFF. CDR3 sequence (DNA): TGTGCCATCAGTGAATCCCCAGGGATCAATGAGCAGTTCTTC.